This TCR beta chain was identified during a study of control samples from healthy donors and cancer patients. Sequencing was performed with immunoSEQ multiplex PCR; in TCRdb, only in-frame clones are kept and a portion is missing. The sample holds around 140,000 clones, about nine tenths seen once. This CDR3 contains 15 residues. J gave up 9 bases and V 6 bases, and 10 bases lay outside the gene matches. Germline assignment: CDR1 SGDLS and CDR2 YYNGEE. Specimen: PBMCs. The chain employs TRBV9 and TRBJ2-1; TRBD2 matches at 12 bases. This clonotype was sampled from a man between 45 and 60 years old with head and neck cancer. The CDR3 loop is CASTRTSGDGGEQFF. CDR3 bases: TGTGCCAGCACACGGACTAGCGGGGATGGGGGTGAGCAGTTCTTC.